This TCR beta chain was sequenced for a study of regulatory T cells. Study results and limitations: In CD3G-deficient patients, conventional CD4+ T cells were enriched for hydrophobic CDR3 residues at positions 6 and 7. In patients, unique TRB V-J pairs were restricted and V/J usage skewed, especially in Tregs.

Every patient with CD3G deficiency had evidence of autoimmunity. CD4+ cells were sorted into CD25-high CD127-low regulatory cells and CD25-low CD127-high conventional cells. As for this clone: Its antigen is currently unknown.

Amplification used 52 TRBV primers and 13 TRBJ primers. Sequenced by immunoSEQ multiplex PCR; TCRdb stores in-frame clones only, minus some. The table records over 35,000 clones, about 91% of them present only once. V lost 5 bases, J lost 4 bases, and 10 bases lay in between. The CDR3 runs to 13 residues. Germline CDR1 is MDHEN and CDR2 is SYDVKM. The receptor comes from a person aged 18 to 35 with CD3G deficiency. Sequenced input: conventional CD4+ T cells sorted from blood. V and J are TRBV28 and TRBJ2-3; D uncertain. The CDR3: CASSLPRSDTQYF. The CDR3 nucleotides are TGTGCCAGCAGTCTCCCAAGGTCAGATACGCAGTATTTT.